The 31 T cell receptor beta chains reported below all come from one sample, sequenced in a study of blood T cell repertoires in COVID-19 (dated by TCRdb to the early 2020s). Libraries were prepared through the immunoSEQ multiplex PCR assay. TCRdb carries this immuneACCESS record with in-frame sequences only. Its versions omit some clonotypes, under half of them owing to an unresolved V gene in the studies checked, with the rest unexplained. Recorded for this sample are about 120,000 clones; about 85% of them occurred a single time. In total, the top ten clones hold around 9.9% of the sample. The sample consisted of peripheral blood. The receptors come from a man at least 80 years old with acute or convalescent COVID-19.

This rearrangement joins TRBV6-4 to TRBJ1-1, with D tentatively TRBD1 (6 bases). Germline-derived CDR1 and CDR2 are MRHNA and SNTAGT. V lost 5 bases, J lost 1 base, and 8 bases lay in between. The CDR3 contains 13 residues. CDR3 DNA: TGTGCCAGCAGTCGGACAGAGAACACTGAAGCTTTCTTT. It translates to CASSRTENTEAFF.

On this clone itself: Other nucleotide sequences in the sample specify the same CDR3. The V gene is TRBV29-1, the J gene TRBJ1-1; TRBD1 matches 8 bases. The V segment lost 6 bases and the J segment 1 base; nucleotides outside the gene matches: 1. This CDR3 is built from 12 residues. CDR1 and CDR2 (germline): SQVTM, ANQGSEA. The CDR3 DNA reads as TGCAGCGTCGACAGGGGGAACACTGAAGCTTTCTTT. This encodes CSVDRGNTEAFF.

The genes are TRBV2 and TRBJ1-4; TRBD1 agrees at 10 bases. Germline lookup yields CDR1 SNHLY and CDR2 FYNNEI. V trimming: 4 bases; J trimming: 5 bases; junction bases outside the gene matches: 4. The CDR3 totals 15 residues. In DNA, the CDR3 is TGTGCCAGCAGTGGGCCGGACAGGGGGAATGAAAAACTGTTTTTT. It translates to CASSGPDRGNEKLFF. The full variable domain, with the rest looked up from reference TRBV2 and TRBJ1-4, is EPEVTQTPSHQVTQMGQEVILRCVPISNHLYFYWYRQILGQKVEFLVSFYNNEISEKSEIFDDQFSVERPDGSNFTLKIRSTKLEDSAMYFCASSGPDRGNEKLFFGSGTQLSVL.

The genes are TRBV25-1 and TRBJ1-4, with 7 bases that match TRBD1. The CDR3 sequence is 15 residues long. CDR1 MGHDK and CDR2 SYGVNS come from the germline V gene. The V and J ends lost 1 base and 7 bases, in that order; junction bases with no gene match: 6. The CDR3 DNA reads as TGTGCCAGCAGTGAATGGGGGACAGCTCCTGAAAAACTGTTTTTT. Protein product: CASSEWGTAPEKLFF.

CDR3 bases: TGTGCCAGCAGCCATGGAGGGGCTTCCAACTATGGCTACACCTTC. Translation gives CASSHGGASNYGYTF. The chain has TRBV5-6 and TRBJ1-2; possibly TRBD1 for D (5 bases). Germline V gene data show CDR1 as SGHDT and CDR2 as YYEEEE. The ends were cut back, 4 bases at V and 2 bases at J, with 15 bases in the middle. The CDR3 spans 15 residues.

CDR3 coding DNA: TGTGCCAGCGTTCCGGGACTGACCTACAATGAGCAGTTCTTC. Its translation is CASVPGLTYNEQFF. The V and J genes are TRBV6-5 and TRBJ2-1, with a weak D call TRBD2 (6 bases). V gave up 8 bases and J gave up 2 bases, with 13 bases separating them. Looked up from germline, CDR1 is MNHEY and CDR2 is SVGAGI. The CDR3 has 14 residues.

This rearrangement joins TRBV3-1 (or the pseudogene TRBV3-2) to TRBJ1-2; D perhaps matches TRBD1 (6 bases). The CDR3 contains 13 residues. From germline, CDR1 is LGHDT and CDR2 YNNKEL (reference sequence). Trimming left V 4 bases short and J 4 bases short, with 10 bases between. CDR3 DNA sequence: TGTGCCAGCAGCCCGCAGGGGATCTATGGCTACACCTTC. Its protein product is CASSPQGIYGYTF.

This clone was seen a handful of times. This sequence joins TRBV19 and TRBJ2-1, with D maybe TRBD1 (6 bases). The CDR3 extends over 12 amino acids. The ends were cut back, 6 bases at V and 6 bases at J, with 9 bases in the middle. Looked up from germline, CDR1 is LNHDA and CDR2 is SQIVND (reference sequence). The CDR3, as DNA: TGTGCCAGTAGGGGGACACTCAATGAGCAGTTCTTC. Its translation is CASRGTLNEQFF.

The V gene is TRBV15, the J gene TRBJ2-7; 9 positions match TRBD1. CDR1 and CDR2 from the germline V gene are LNHNV and YYDKDF (reference sequence). V trimming: 5 bases; J trimming: 6 bases; junction bases outside the gene matches: 8. The CDR3 extends over 14 amino acids. The CDR3 coding sequence is TGTGCCACCAGCTGGGGACAGGGTCCAATCGAGCAGTACTTC. It encodes CATSWGQGPIEQYF.

The chain joins TRBV7-9 to TRBJ1-1; a possible D gene is TRBD1 (5 bases). The CDR3 is 14 residues long. V was pared by 1 base and J by 4 bases, with 10 bases between. CDR1 and CDR2 (germline): SEHNR, FQNEAQ (reference sequence). In DNA form, the CDR3 reads TGTGCCAGCAGCTTAGTAGGGGTTAGCACTGAAGCTTTCTTT. It yields the protein CASSLVGVSTEAFF.

The genes are TRBV10-3 and TRBJ1-4; perhaps TRBD1 as D (6 bases). CDR1 is ENHRY and CDR2 is SYGVKD in the germline V gene. V was shortened by 6 bases and J by 5 bases, with 13 bases between the two germline ends. CDR3 length equals 14 residues. CDR3 region: CAISQGRGNEKLFF. CDR3 nucleotides: TGTGCCATCAGCCAGGGGAGGGGAAATGAAAAACTGTTTTTT.

CDR3 DNA: TGTGCCAGCAGCCAACGCCCAGGGGAGGGCTACACCTTC. Amino acid sequence: CASSQRPGEGYTF. The V gene is TRBV3-1 (or the pseudogene TRBV3-2), the J gene TRBJ1-2, with a possible D match to TRBD1 (6 bases). The V gene's germline CDR1 is LGHDT and CDR2 YNNKEL (reference sequence). CDR3 size: 13 residues. Trimming shortened V by 2 bases and J by 8 bases, and 12 bases separated the two germline ends.

The chain joins TRBV7-2 to TRBJ2-2, with D tentatively TRBD2 (7 bases). The germline CDR1 and CDR2 sequences are SGHTA and FQGNSA. V was pared by 3 bases and J by 2 bases, with 10 bases between. The CDR3 loop spans 15 amino acids. The CDR3 sequence: CASSLGGRNTGELFF. In DNA, the CDR3 is TGTGCCAGCAGCTTGGGGGGGCGAAACACCGGGGAGCTGTTTTTT.

The genes are TRBV5-4 and TRBJ1-4; tentatively, D is TRBD1 (5 bases). This CDR3 region has 15 residues. Germline V gives CDR1 SGHNT, CDR2 YYREEE (reference sequence). V dropped 0 bases and J dropped 3 bases, with 9 bases sitting between them. This chain's CDR3 is CASSLEGSANEKLFF. The CDR3 nucleotides read TGTGCCAGCAGCTTGGAGGGGTCGGCTAATGAAAAACTGTTTTTT.

This clone was found once. The rearrangement joins TRBV6-2 or TRBV6-3 to TRBJ1-1; D is unresolved. V shed 3 bases and J shed 0 bases, with 8 bases lying between them. The germline V gene has CDR1 MNHEY and CDR2 SVGEGT. The CDR3 totals 14 residues. CDR3 sequence (DNA): TGTGCCAGCAGTTATTATGTTTTGAACACTGAAGCTTTCTTT. It yields the protein CASSYYVLNTEAFF.

V usage is TRBV6-2 or TRBV6-3 and J usage is TRBJ2-5, with TRBD2 matching 10 bases. The CDR3 is 15 residues long. J gave up 4 bases and V 4 bases, and 6 bases lay outside the gene matches. Germline CDR1 MNHEY, CDR2 SVGEGT. CDR3 in amino acids: CASSFPAGGPETQYF. The CDR3 nucleotides read TGTGCCAGCAGTTTCCCAGCGGGAGGGCCAGAGACCCAGTACTTC.

The chain couples TRBV18 to TRBJ1-1; perhaps TRBD1 as D (6 bases). The CDR3 contains 17 residues. Germline CDR1 reads KGHSH; CDR2 reads LQKENI. V was clipped by 3 bases and J by 2 bases, with 19 bases between them. The CDR3 loop is CASSPSQYLGGNTEAFF. In DNA, the CDR3 is TGTGCCAGCTCACCTAGCCAATACCTTGGGGGCAACACTGAAGCTTTCTTT.

This clone was counted between two and nine times. J is TRBJ1-5 and V is TRBV27; no definite D call. With 5 bases removed from V and 2 bases from J, the gap between germline ends came to 13 bases. The CDR3 runs 15 residues. Germline assignment: CDR1 MNHEY and CDR2 SMNVEV (reference sequence). The CDR3 sequence is CASSPLSGGNQPQHF. CDR3 DNA sequence: TGTGCCAGCAGTCCCTTGTCGGGTGGCAATCAGCCCCAGCATTTT.

The genes are TRBV7-2 and TRBJ1-4; D gene unclear. Germline CDR1 SGHTA, CDR2 FQGNSA. The CDR3 sequence is 16 residues long. V dropped 2 bases and J dropped 0 bases, with 10 bases sitting between them. Here the CDR3 DNA reads TGTGCCAGCAGCTTAAATGTACCAGCAACTAATGAAAAACTGTTTTTT. Encoded protein: CASSLNVPATNEKLFF.

The chain uses TRBV29-1 and TRBJ1-1, with D unclear. V lost 4 bases, J lost 8 bases, and 17 bases lay in between. This CDR3 region has 13 residues. The germline V gene has CDR1 SQVTM and CDR2 ANQGSEA. Here the CDR3 reads CSVVSGNQWEAFF. The CDR3 DNA reads as TGCAGCGTTGTATCCGGGAATCAATGGGAAGCTTTCTTT.

This sequence joins TRBV7-9 and TRBJ2-7, with 8 bases lining up with TRBD1. V was clipped by 5 bases and J by 4 bases; unmatched bases: 4. The CDR3 runs to 13 residues. Per the germline V gene, CDR1 is SEHNR and CDR2 is FQNEAQ (reference sequence). The CDR3 DNA is TGTGCCAGCAGCCAGACAGGGGTGTACGAGCAGTACTTC. Protein sequence: CASSQTGVYEQYF.

DNA for the CDR3: TGTGCCAGCAGTTCCGAATCCGACAGGGGTGATTATGGCTACACCTTC. As protein: CASSSESDRGDYGYTF. This chain links TRBV27 with TRBJ1-2, with TRBD1 matching 8 bases. After removal of 4 bases from V and 5 bases from J, the junction contained 12 bases not matched to a gene. The CDR3 extends over 16 amino acids. The germline V gene has CDR1 MNHEY and CDR2 SMNVEV (reference sequence).

This clone was seen a single time. V and J are TRBV18 and TRBJ1-2; D is ambiguous. Germline assignment: CDR1 KGHSH and CDR2 LQKENI. V was trimmed by 2 bases and J by 8 bases, leaving 12 bases between them. This CDR3 has 13 amino acids. The CDR3 loop is CASSPSSVSGYTF. In DNA form, the CDR3 reads TGTGCCAGCTCACCATCGAGTGTTTCGGGCTACACCTTC.

The rearrangement links TRBV29-1 to TRBJ1-2, with D uncertain. Germline V gene lookup returns CDR1 SQVTM and CDR2 ANQGSEA. Deletions cut 2 bases from V and 4 bases from J, with 5 bases between. The CDR3 is 11 amino acids. This CDR3 reads CSVELFYGYTF. The CDR3 region has the DNA TGCAGCGTTGAACTGTTCTATGGCTACACCTTC.

The rearrangement uses TRBV11-2 and TRBJ2-1; D unclear. The V gene's germline CDR1 is SGHAT and CDR2 FQNNGV. The V end was cut by 5 bases, the J end by 5 bases, with 13 bases between. There are 14 residues in the CDR3. The DNA of the CDR3 is TGTGCCAGCAGCCTAACTGAACGAGACAATGAGCAGTTCTTC. This codes for CASSLTERDNEQFF.

The gene calls are TRBV6-5 and TRBJ1-2, with 9 bases aligning to TRBD1. J was trimmed by 6 bases and V by 7 bases; bases with no gene match: 3. This CDR3 spans 12 amino acids. Germline V gene lookup returns CDR1 MNHEY and CDR2 SVGAGI. The CDR3 DNA is TGTGCCAGCAATAACAGGGGGCATGGCTACACCTTC. This sequence encodes CASNNRGHGYTF.

The chain has TRBV11-2 and TRBJ1-1, with TRBD1 as a possible D gene (6 bases). The germline V gene encodes CDR1 SGHAT and CDR2 FQNNGV. This CDR3 has 15 residues. V lost 3 bases and J 1 base, leaving 12 bases between the germline ends. The CDR3 is CASSFSAGANTEAFF. CDR3 DNA: TGTGCCAGCAGCTTCTCGGCGGGGGCGAACACTGAAGCTTTCTTT.

J is TRBJ1-1 and V is TRBV5-1; 7 nucleotides align to TRBD1. The CDR3 totals 15 residues. CDR1 SGHRS and CDR2 YFSETQ come from the germline V gene. V was clipped by 4 bases and J by 4 bases; unmatched bases: 10. CDR3 region: CASSATGAIGTEAFF. In DNA, the CDR3 is TGCGCCAGCAGCGCCACAGGGGCGATCGGCACTGAAGCTTTCTTT.

The V call is TRBV11-2, the J call TRBJ2-7; D not resolved. This CDR3 has 13 residues. The V gene's germline CDR1 is SGHAT and CDR2 FQNNGV. V was shortened by 2 bases and J by 0 bases, with 5 bases between the two germline ends. DNA for the CDR3: TGTGCCAGCAGCTTAAGCTACTCCTACGAGCAGTACTTC. Translation gives CASSLSYSYEQYF.

The CDR3 nucleotides read TGTGCCGGACAGGGGTCGGAGAACACTGAAGCTTTCTTT. Protein: CAGQGSENTEAFF. The chain combines TRBV6-6 with TRBJ1-1; 9 nucleotides agree with TRBD1. J was trimmed by 1 base and V by 11 bases; bases with no gene match: 5. This CDR3 has 13 residues. Germline values: CDR1 MNHNY, CDR2 SVGAGI (reference sequence).

The sample holds one count of this clone. V and J are TRBV9 and TRBJ1-4; 8 bases fit TRBD1. This CDR3 is 14 amino acids long. Trimming at V came to 7 bases and at J to 8 bases, leaving 10 bases not matched to a gene. The V gene's germline CDR1 is SGDLS and CDR2 YYNGEE. CDR3 sequence: CASGDGTGREKLFF. For the CDR3, the DNA is TGTGCCAGCGGGGATGGGACAGGTCGCGAAAAACTGTTTTTT.